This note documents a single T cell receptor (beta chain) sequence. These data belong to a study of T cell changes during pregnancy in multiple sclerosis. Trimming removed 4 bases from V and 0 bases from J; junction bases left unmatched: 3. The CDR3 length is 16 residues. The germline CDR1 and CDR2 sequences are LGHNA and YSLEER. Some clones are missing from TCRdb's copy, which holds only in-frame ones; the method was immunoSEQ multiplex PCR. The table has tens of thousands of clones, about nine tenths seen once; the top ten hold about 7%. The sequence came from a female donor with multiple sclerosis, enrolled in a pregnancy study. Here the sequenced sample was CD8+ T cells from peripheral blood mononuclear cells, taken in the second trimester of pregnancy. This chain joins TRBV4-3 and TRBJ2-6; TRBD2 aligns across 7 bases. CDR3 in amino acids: CASSPTSSSGANVLTF. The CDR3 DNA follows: TGCGCCAGCAGCCCGACTAGCAGCTCTGGGGCCAACGTCCTGACTTTC.